This is a list of T cell receptor beta chains from one sample in a study of blood T cell repertoires in COVID-19. The table came from immunoSEQ multiplex PCR; TCRdb's copy has only in-frame clones and leaves some out. The sample shows just over 90,000 clones, 86% of them seen only once. Sequenced material: peripheral blood. The receptors were gathered from a woman aged 80 or older with acute or convalescent COVID-19. Each CDR3 is given with its conserved first and last residue. The order of the fields is J gene, V gene, clone size, D gene, CDR3 DNA, CDR3 protein. D genes are given only for firm matches. The size field is filled for only some rows; it gives once, few, many or a size class.

TRBJ1-2,TRBV7-9,.,TRBD1,TGTGCCAGCGGACAGGGGGAGGATGGCTACACCTTC,CASGQGEDGYTF
TRBJ1-5,TRBV7-3,once,TRBD1,TGTGCCAGCAGCCTGGACAGGGATCAGCCCCAGCATTTT,CASSLDRDQPQHF
TRBJ2-1,TRBV18,once,TRBD1,TGTGCCAGCTCCCCGGGACAGGTCACCTACAATGAGCAGTTCTTC,CASSPGQVTYNEQFF
TRBJ2-6,TRBV2,.,.,TGTGCCAGCAGTCTGGGGGGAACTGGGGCCAACGTCCTGACTTTC,CASSLGGTGANVLTF
TRBJ1-5,TRBV28,once,.,TGTGCCAGCAGTAGGGGAGGGGGCAATCAGCCCCAGCATTTT,CASSRGGGNQPQHF
TRBJ1-2,TRBV29-1,once,TRBD1,TGCAGCGCCGCAAGGGACGCAGGGGGCTATGCCTATGGCTACACCTTC,CSAARDAGGYAYGYTF
TRBJ1-5,TRBV6-5,.,TRBD1,TGTGCCAGCAGGGGTACAGGGGGGAATCAGCCCCAGCATTTT,CASRGTGGNQPQHF
TRBJ2-7,TRBV2,once,.,TGTGCCAACTGGAACGGAGTTACCTACGAGCAGTACTTC,CANWNGVTYEQYF
TRBJ2-7,TRBV11-2,.,TRBD2,TGTGCCAGCAGCTTAAAGTCCAGGGAGGGATCCTACGAGCAGTACTTC,CASSLKSREGSYEQYF
TRBJ2-7,TRBV7-9,once,TRBD1,TGTGCCAGCAGCTTACTTTCGACAGGGGGCGGGCTCGACTCCTACGAGCAGTACTTC,CASSLLSTGGGLDSYEQYF
TRBJ2-3,TRBV18,.,TRBD1,TGTGCCAGCTCATCCGGGACAGAGACTTTTCCGCAGTATTTT,CASSSGTETFPQYF
TRBJ2-1,TRBV7-3,.,TRBD2,TGTGCCAGCAGCTCCGGACTAGATGGGAAGTTTTACAATGAGCAGTTCTTC,CASSSGLDGKFYNEQFF
TRBJ2-2,TRBV3-1/TRBV3-2,.,.,TGTGCCAGCAGCCACGCGGGCGGGGAGCTGTTTTTT,CASSHAGGELFF
TRBJ1-6,TRBV27,once,TRBD1,TGTGCCAGCAGTTCCGGACAGGGTAGCTCCTATAATTCACCCCTCCACTTT,CASSSGQGSSYNSPLHF
TRBJ2-1,TRBV15,.,TRBD1,TGTGCCACCAGCCGACAGGGGGAGTACAATGAGCAGTTCTTC,CATSRQGEYNEQFF
TRBJ1-1,TRBV6-5,.,.,TGTGCCAGCAGTTACTCATCCGGGGTCACTGAAGCTTTCTTT,CASSYSSGVTEAFF
TRBJ1-2,TRBV20-1,few,.,TGCAGTGCCACCGACAGAAATGGCTACACCTTC,CSATDRNGYTF
TRBJ2-2,TRBV11-2,.,TRBD1,TGTGCCAGCAGCTCTTACAGGGGTGGCGGGGAGCTGTTTTTT,CASSSYRGGGELFF
TRBJ1-1,TRBV5-1,.,TRBD1,TGCGCCAGCAGCCTCCTGACAGGGAGCACTGAAGCTTTCTTT,CASSLLTGSTEAFF